According to its frequency, the clone carrying this T cell receptor (beta chain) is medium-sized. Antigen specificity is unknown. TRB amplification used approximately 270 ng of peripheral blood genomic DNA. TRB rearrangements were amplified by touch-down multiplex PCR with mixed TRB-A/B primers. TCRdb processed the multiplex PCR reads again and assigns one entry to each CDR3 protein, with no DNA. The sample features some 5,700 distinct CDR3 sequences, with roughly 7.5% in its top ten. Germline values: CDR1 LNHDA, CDR2 SQIVND (reference sequence). The CDR3 totals 14 residues. These data belong to a study of T cell clusters in autoimmune cytopenias. General observations from the study: A dominant lymphoma-associated repertoire apparently masked the cluster-lack signature in secondary cytopenia versus chronic lymphocytic leukemia.

The data also belong to a second study, concerning T cell repertoires in aging, cancer and after chemotherapy. According to that study: Age-matched healthy donors had significantly more diverse, less clonal blood TCR repertoires than untreated cancer patients. Healthy donors lost TCR diversity with age mainly through richness, cancer patients through richness and evenness.

Sequencing used peripheral blood. The clonotype originates from a human donor in good health. This chain uses TRBV19 with TRBJ1-5; without DNA, the TCRdb call of TRBD1 cannot be checked. The CDR3 protein is CASPPQGVNQPQHF.